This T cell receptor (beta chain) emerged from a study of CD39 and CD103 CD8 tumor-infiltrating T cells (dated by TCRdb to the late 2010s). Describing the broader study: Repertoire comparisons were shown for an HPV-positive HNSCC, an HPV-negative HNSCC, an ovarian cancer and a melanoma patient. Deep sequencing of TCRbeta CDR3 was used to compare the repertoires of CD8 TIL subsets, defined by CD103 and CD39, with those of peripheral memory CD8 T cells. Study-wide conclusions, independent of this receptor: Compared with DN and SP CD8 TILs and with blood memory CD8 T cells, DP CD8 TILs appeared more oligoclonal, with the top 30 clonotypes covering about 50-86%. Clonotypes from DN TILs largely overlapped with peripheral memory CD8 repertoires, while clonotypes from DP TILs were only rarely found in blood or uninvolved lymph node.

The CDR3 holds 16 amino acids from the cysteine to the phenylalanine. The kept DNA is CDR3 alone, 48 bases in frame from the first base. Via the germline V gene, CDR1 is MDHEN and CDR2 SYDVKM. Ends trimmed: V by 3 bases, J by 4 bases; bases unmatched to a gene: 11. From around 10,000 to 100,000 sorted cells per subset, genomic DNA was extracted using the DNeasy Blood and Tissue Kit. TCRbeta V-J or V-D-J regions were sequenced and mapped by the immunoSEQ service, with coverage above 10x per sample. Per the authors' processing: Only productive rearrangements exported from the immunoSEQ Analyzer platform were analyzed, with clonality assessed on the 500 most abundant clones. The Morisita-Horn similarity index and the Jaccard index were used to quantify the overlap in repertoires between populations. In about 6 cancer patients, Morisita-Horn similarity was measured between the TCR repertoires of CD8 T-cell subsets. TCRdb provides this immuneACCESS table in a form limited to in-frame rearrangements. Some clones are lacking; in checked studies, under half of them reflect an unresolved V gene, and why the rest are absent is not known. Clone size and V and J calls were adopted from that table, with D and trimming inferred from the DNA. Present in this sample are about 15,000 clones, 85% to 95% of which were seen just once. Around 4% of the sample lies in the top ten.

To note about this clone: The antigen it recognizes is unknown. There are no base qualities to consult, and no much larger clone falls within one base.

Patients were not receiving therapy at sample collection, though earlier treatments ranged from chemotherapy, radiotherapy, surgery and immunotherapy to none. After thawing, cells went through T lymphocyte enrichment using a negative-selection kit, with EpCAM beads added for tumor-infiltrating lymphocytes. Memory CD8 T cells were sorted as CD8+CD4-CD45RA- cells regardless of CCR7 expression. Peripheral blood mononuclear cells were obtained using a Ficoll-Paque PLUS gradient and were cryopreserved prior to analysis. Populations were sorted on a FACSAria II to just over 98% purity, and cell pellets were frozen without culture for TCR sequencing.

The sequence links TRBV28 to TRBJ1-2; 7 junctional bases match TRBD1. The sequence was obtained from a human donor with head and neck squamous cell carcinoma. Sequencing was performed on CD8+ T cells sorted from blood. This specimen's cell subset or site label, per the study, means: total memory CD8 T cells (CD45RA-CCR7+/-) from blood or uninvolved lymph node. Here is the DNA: TGTGCCAGCAGTTTCCCGGGGTACAGGGGCCTCTATGGCTACACCTTC. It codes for CASSFPGYRGLYGYTF.